This T cell receptor (beta chain) emerged from a study of CD8+ T cells in alopecia areata. Study context: The drug, oral tofacitinib, was given to treated patients at 5 to 10 mg twice daily.

Once RNA had been extracted, it was reverse transcribed into cDNA to act as the sequencing template. Method: immunoSEQ multiplex PCR; TCRdb's copy keeps in-frame clones and lacks some. The sample includes 140,000 to 150,000 clones, 87% of them seen just once. The investigators collected lesional scalp punch biopsies and peripheral blood from alopecia areata patients. Study-level points and caveats: There were also resident alphabeta T cells of normal skin sequenced in scalp samples.

In the case of this clone: The antigen is unknown.

The CDR3 is 13 amino acids. Germline-derived CDR1 and CDR2 are LNHDA and SQIVND (reference sequence). Trimming cost V 5 bases and J 6 bases, with 12 bases left between them. The source material was CD8+ T cells sorted from blood, sampled at week 0. The chain carries TRBV19 and TRBJ2-3; D unresolved. The TCR comes from a human donor with alopecia areata. CDR3 sequence reads: CASSELTGDTQYF. The DNA for the CDR3 is TGTGCCAGTAGTGAATTGACCGGGGATACGCAGTATTTT.